This paragraph covers one T cell receptor beta chain sequence. The data are from a study of blood T cell repertoires in COVID-19. Study in general: Acute and convalescent COVID-19 specimens originated in the United States, Italy and Spain. The cDNA or gDNA used as material had been derived from T cells, B-cell-depleted T cells, or PBMCs.

V was clipped by 3 bases and J by 0 bases; unmatched bases: 7. Germline CDR1 is MNHEY and CDR2 is SMNVEV (reference sequence). The CDR3 totals 18 residues. In the original analysis: Reference gene primer amplification yielded estimated nucleated cell counts. Assay used: immunoSEQ multiplex PCR; TCRdb lists only in-frame clones, some missing. The DNA was the basis for D and trimming; V, J and clone size are from that table. The table has hundreds of thousands of clones, more than 85% seen once. The sequenced sample consisted of peripheral blood. The J gene is TRBJ2-1, the V gene TRBV27; 11 bases fit TRBD2. The TCR sequence derives from a middle-aged man with acute or convalescent COVID-19. The CDR3 DNA follows: TGTGCCAGCAGTTTCCGCCTAGCGGGGGGCCGCTCCTACAATGAGCAGTTCTTC. Its translation is CASSFRLAGGRSYNEQFF.